This entry lists 26 T cell receptor beta chains sequenced from one sample in a study of Graves' ophthalmopathy and Graves' hyperthyroidism. RNA transcripts yielded amplified TCR beta CDR3 regions. RT-PCR was first run with HTBI primers, then multiplex PCR in a second round. TCRdb re-derived calls from the multiplex PCR reads in MiXCR, one entry per CDR3 protein. This table has 1 million to 1.3 million distinct CDR3 sequences, about 40% appearing once. Sequencing used peripheral blood or thyroid tissue (not recorded which). The receptors shown here come from an adult man with Graves' hyperthyroidism.

There are many counts of this clonotype. The V call is TRBV12-3 or TRBV12-4, the J call TRBJ2-7; D remains ambiguous. This CDR3 contains 12 residues. V was pared by 3 bases and J by 3 bases, with 6 bases between. Here the CDR3 reads CASSFRNYEQYF. Written as DNA, the CDR3 is TGTGCCAGCAGTTTTCGAAACTACGAGCAGTACTTC.

CDR3 sequence: CAISEKDRGPTYEQYF. For the CDR3, the DNA is TGTGCCATCAGTGAGAAGGACAGGGGTCCGACCTACGAGCAGTACTTC. The chain employs TRBV10-3 and TRBJ2-7, with TRBD1 matching over 9 bases. The CDR3 consists of 16 residues. The V gene end was trimmed by 2 bases and the J gene end by 2 bases; junction bases not matched to a gene: 7. Germline V gives CDR1 ENHRY, CDR2 SYGVKD.

A few counts support this clonotype. The genes are TRBV19 and TRBJ2-7, with D hard to call. Trimming removed 3 bases at V and 3 bases at J, with 12 bases between. From germline, CDR1 is LNHDA and CDR2 SQIVND (reference sequence). This CDR3 comprises 14 residues. The CDR3 region has the DNA TGTGCCAGTAGTATTCGGGCAGGTATCTACGAGCAGTACTTC. Protein product: CASSIRAGIYEQYF.

This clonotype was counted between two and nine times. The chain links TRBV30 to TRBJ1-6, with 7 bases identical to TRBD1. The CDR3 loop spans 13 amino acids. The germline V gene encodes CDR1 GTSNPN and CDR2 SVGIG (reference sequence). The V gene end was trimmed by 3 bases and the J gene end by 10 bases; junction bases not matched to a gene: 6. DNA of the CDR3: TGTGCCTGGAGGCAGGGGGTCGGCTCACCCCTCCACTTT. Encoded protein: CAWRQGVGSPLHF.

This chain connects TRBV12-3 or TRBV12-4 to TRBJ2-5; D remains ambiguous. Between the trimmed V and J ends, which lost 0 bases and 2 bases, there was a span of 13 bases. The length of the CDR3 is 16 residues. This CDR3 reads CASSLAPVGSQETQYF. DNA for the CDR3: TGTGCCAGCAGTTTAGCGCCGGTTGGCAGTCAAGAGACCCAGTACTTC.

As regards this clonotype: Relative to the germline gene, one junction end is altered; a read error may explain this. The chain employs TRBV6-6 and TRBJ2-7; the match to TRBD2 covers 15 bases. Germline V lookup: CDR1 MNHNY, CDR2 SVGAGI (reference sequence). The CDR3 spans 20 residues. CDR3 DNA: TGTGCCATCAGTTACTCCTTCGGACTAGCGGGAGGGCCTCGGTACTACGAGCAGTACTTC. It translates to CAISYSFGLAGGPRYYEQYF.

This clonotype was seen a handful of times. The rearrangement uses TRBV5-1 and TRBJ2-2; the D gene is possibly TRBD2 (6 bases). Trimming removed 2 bases from V and 6 bases from J, with 14 bases in between. Germline assignment: CDR1 SGHRS and CDR2 YFSETQ. This CDR3 is built from 15 residues. CDR3 DNA: TGCGCCAGCAGCTTATGGTGGAGGGCCTCCGGGGAGCTGTTTTTT. Its protein product is CASSLWWRASGELFF. Full variable domain (remainder filled in from reference TRBV5-1 and TRBJ2-2): KAGVTQTPRYLIKTRGQQVTLSCSPISGHRSVSWYQQTPGQGLQFLFEYFSETQRNKGNFPGRFSGRQFSNSRSEMNVSTLELGDSALYLCASSLWWRASGELFFGEGSRLTVL.

CDR3 bases: TGTGCCAGCAGTGAAGATCTCAGGGGGACGAAGACCCAGTACTTC. Its translation: CASSEDLRGTKTQYF. V gene TRBV6-5 combines with J gene TRBJ2-5; 7 positions match TRBD1. After removal of 5 bases from V and 6 bases from J, the junction contained 12 bases not matched to a gene. This CDR3 has 15 residues. The germline V gene encodes CDR1 MNHEY and CDR2 SVGAGI.

At least ten counts were recorded for this clonotype. The CDR3 sequence is CASSLDLRKGDTEAFF. In DNA form, the CDR3 reads TGTGCCAGCAGCTTAGACCTCCGGAAGGGCGACACTGAAGCTTTCTTT. V is TRBV7-6 and J is TRBJ1-1; D gene ambiguous. The CDR3 is 16 residues long. The ends were cut back, 1 base at V and 3 bases at J, with 15 bases in the middle. Germline values: CDR1 SGHVS, CDR2 FNYEAQ.

Of note for this clonotype: A single base separates this from a much larger clone, so it may be a read error. The V call is TRBV19, the J call TRBJ1-2; a possible D gene is TRBD1 (5 bases). Germline CDR1 LNHDA, CDR2 SQIVND (reference sequence). The CDR3 covers 16 residues. The germline V and J ends were trimmed by 9 bases and 4 bases, with 24 bases remaining between them. CDR3 amino acids: CASSLTGAVGSYGYTF. CDR3 in DNA: TGTGCCAGCAGCTTAACCGGGGCCGTGGGTAGCTATGGCTACACCTTC.

This clonotype appeared many times. This chain links TRBV6-4 with TRBJ2-7; D gene unclear. Per germline, CDR1 MRHNA and CDR2 SNTAGT. The length of the CDR3 is 12 residues. V was pared by 0 bases and J by 3 bases, with 3 bases between. For the CDR3, the DNA is TGTGCCAGCAGTGACTCTGGCTACGAGCAGTACTTC. This codes for CASSDSGYEQYF.

The rearrangement uses TRBV27 and TRBJ2-7; 9 nucleotides match TRBD1. Germline CDR1 reads MNHEY; CDR2 reads SMNVEV (reference sequence). CDR3 length: 13 amino acids. V lost 4 bases, J lost 6 bases, and 4 bases stayed unmatched. CDR3 protein: CASSWGQGLEQYF. The CDR3 bases are TGTGCCAGCAGTTGGGGACAGGGCCTCGAGCAGTACTTC.

This clonotype has at least ten counts. The chain links TRBV2 to TRBJ1-4; TRBD1 agrees at 10 bases. J was trimmed by 7 bases and V by 2 bases; bases with no gene match: 4. This CDR3 is built from 15 residues. The V gene's germline CDR1 is SNHLY and CDR2 FYNNEI. The CDR3 nucleotides read TGTGCCAGCAGTGAAAAGGACAGGGGGACTGAAAAACTGTTTTTT. This codes for CASSEKDRGTEKLFF.

This clonotype was recorded many times. J is TRBJ2-5 and V is TRBV7-9; D may correspond to TRBD1 or TRBD2 (5 bases each). There are 15 residues in the CDR3. Trimming shortened V by 1 base and J by 3 bases, and 12 bases separated the two germline ends. Germline V gene lookup returns CDR1 SEHNR and CDR2 FQNEAQ (reference sequence). The CDR3 protein is CASSLGDHGEETQYF. CDR3 bases: TGTGCCAGCAGCTTAGGGGACCATGGGGAAGAGACCCAGTACTTC. Together with reference TRBV7-9 and TRBJ2-5, the CDR3 gives the full variable domain: DTGVSQNPRHKITKRGQNVTFRCDPISEHNRLYWYRQTLGQGPEFLTYFQNEAQLEKSRLLSDRFSAERPKGSFSTLEIQRTEQGDSAMYLCASSLGDHGEETQYFGPGTRLLVL.

This clonotype was counted ten times or more. The chain employs TRBV20-1 and TRBJ2-7; 8 bases align to TRBD1. The CDR3 has 13 residues. Germline V lookup: CDR1 DFQATT, CDR2 SNEGSKA (reference sequence). Trimming removed 3 bases from V and 1 base from J; junction bases left unmatched: 2. Here the CDR3 reads CSARDRVSYEQYF. The DNA of the CDR3 is TGCAGTGCTAGGGACAGGGTATCCTACGAGCAGTACTTC.

This clonotype was recorded at least ten times. The chain carries TRBV14 and TRBJ1-3; possibly TRBD1 for D (5 bases). This CDR3 region has 16 residues. Germline-derived CDR1 and CDR2 are SGHDN and FVKESK. Between the trimmed V and J ends, which lost 1 base and 4 bases, there was a span of 14 bases. CDR3 bases: TGTGCCAGCAGCCAAGCGGGGAGACAGTTAGGAAACACCATATATTTT. It translates to CASSQAGRQLGNTIYF.

The sample holds one count of this clonotype. This chain joins TRBV10-3 and TRBJ1-1; D ambiguous. Looked up from germline, CDR1 is ENHRY and CDR2 is SYGVKD. The ends were cut back, 3 bases at V and 1 base at J, with 12 bases in the middle. This CDR3 has 15 amino acids. CDR3: CAISEPGNQNTEAFF. In DNA, the CDR3 is TGTGCCATCAGTGAACCCGGGAATCAGAACACTGAAGCTTTCTTT.

The chain has TRBV20-1 and TRBJ1-2; 7 bases fit TRBD1. Germline-derived CDR1 and CDR2 are DFQATT and SNEGSKA (reference sequence). The CDR3 length is 15 residues. Germline trimming cut 6 bases from V and 4 bases from J; bases unmatched to any gene: 14. In DNA form, the CDR3 reads TGCAGTGCACAAGACAGGGCTCCCTCAAGCTATGGCTACACCTTC. This encodes CSAQDRAPSSYGYTF.

This clonotype showed up just a few times. The rearrangement uses TRBV11-1 and TRBJ1-4; D gene unclear. This CDR3 is 15 amino acids long. Germline V lookup: CDR1 SGHAT, CDR2 FQDESV (reference sequence). V dropped 2 bases and J dropped 8 bases, with 15 bases sitting between them. CDR3 protein: CASSLSAGMNEKLFF. The CDR3 DNA is TGTGCCAGCAGCTTATCGGCAGGCATGAACGAAAAACTGTTTTTT.

As regards this clonotype: This could be a read error, since a much larger clone is one nucleotide away. The CDR3 DNA reads TGTGCCAGCAGCGAAACAGGTACCCACTACGAGCAGTACTTC. It specifies CASSETGTHYEQYF. This chain connects TRBV9 to TRBJ2-7, with D maybe TRBD1 (5 bases). Trimming left V 3 bases short and J 3 bases short, with 13 bases between. CDR3 size: 14 residues. Germline V gene lookup returns CDR1 SGDLS and CDR2 YYNGEE.

This chain links TRBV29-1 with TRBJ1-2, with D tentatively TRBD1 (6 bases). The ends were cut back, 3 bases at V and 3 bases at J, with 8 bases in the middle. Germline CDR1 reads SQVTM; CDR2 reads ANQGSEA. The CDR3 is 12 residues long. CDR3 region: CSVDAGDYGYTF. Written as DNA, the CDR3 is TGCAGCGTTGACGCAGGGGACTATGGCTACACCTTC. The variable domain in full, completed from reference TRBV29-1 and TRBJ1-2, reads SAVISQKPSRDICQRGTSLTIQCQVDSQVTMMFWYRQQPGQSLTLIATANQGSEATYESGFVIDKFPISRPNLTFSTLTVSNMSPEDSSIYLCSVDAGDYGYTFGSGTRLTVV.

This clonotype was counted at least ten times. This chain uses TRBV29-1 with TRBJ2-5, with TRBD1 matching over 9 bases. The CDR3 totals 14 residues. The germline V gene has CDR1 SQVTM and CDR2 ANQGSEA. V shed 6 bases and J 0 bases; nucleotides not matched to a gene: 5. CDR3 protein: CSVRQGVHQETQYF. The CDR3, as DNA: TGCAGCGTCCGACAGGGGGTTCACCAAGAGACCCAGTACTTC.

This clonotype has only a few counts. The genes are TRBV29-1 and TRBJ1-4, with D possibly matching TRBD1 (6 bases). The CDR3 sequence is 13 residues long. Trimming shortened V by 4 bases and J by 3 bases, and 9 bases separated the two germline ends. CDR1 and CDR2 (germline): SQVTM, ANQGSEA. In DNA, the CDR3 is TGCAGCGTTGGGGGGCTGGCTAATGAAAAACTGTTTTTT. Translation gives CSVGGLANEKLFF.

This clonotype was recorded many times. The genes are TRBV12-3 or TRBV12-4 and TRBJ2-7; D is perhaps TRBD1 (6 bases). With 6 bases removed from V and 5 bases from J, the gap between germline ends came to 14 bases. The CDR3 is made up of 13 amino acids. The CDR3 loop reads CASRVQGSDEQYF. In DNA form, the CDR3 reads TGTGCCAGCAGAGTACAGGGATCCGACGAGCAGTACTTC.

This clonotype was detected a few times. The chain joins TRBV7-8 to TRBJ2-5; the D gene is possibly TRBD2 (6 bases). Germline CDR1 and CDR2: SGHVS and FQNEAQ. The ends were cut back, 3 bases at V and 1 base at J, with 9 bases in the middle. There are 14 residues in the CDR3. CDR3: CASSFWRAQETQYF. The CDR3 DNA reads as TGTGCCAGCAGCTTCTGGAGGGCCCAAGAGACCCAGTACTTC.

Comments on this clonotype: With a much larger clone just one base away, this may be a read error. The chain joins TRBV5-1 to TRBJ1-2; tentative D call: TRBD1 (5 bases). Germline V gene data show CDR1 as SGHRS and CDR2 as YFSETQ. The CDR3 is 14 amino acids. The CDR3 is CASSFGLRDYGHTF. For the CDR3, the DNA is TGTGCCAGCAGCTTCGGTCTGAGGGACTATGGCCACACCTTC.